This T cell receptor (beta chain) was profiled in a study of OX40 agonist ivuxolimab in advanced cancers. CDR3 size: 17 residues. V shed 0 bases and J 1 base; nucleotides not matched to a gene: 1. The V gene's germline CDR1 is LNHNV and CDR2 YYDKDF (reference sequence). This clone has only a few counts. The method was immunoSEQ multiplex PCR; TCRdb's version includes in-frame clones alone and lacks a portion of them. The sample yields some 100,000 clones, around four fifths seen once. Here the sequenced sample was CD4+ or CD8+ T cells sorted from blood, taken in a trial of the OX40 agonist ivuxolimab. The clonotype comes from an adult with an advanced solid tumor such as melanoma, head and neck, liver or kidney cancer. V gene TRBV15 combines with J gene TRBJ2-7; 15 bases are shared with TRBD2. The CDR3 region is CATSREGTSGGSYEQYF. The CDR3 DNA sequence: TGTGCCACCAGCAGAGAAGGGACTAGCGGGGGGTCCTACGAGCAGTACTTC.